These 5 T cell receptor beta chains were all obtained from the same sample, sequenced in a study of Ad26.COV2.S vaccination and SARS-CoV-2 variants (dated by TCRdb to the early 2020s). Library preparation used the immunoSEQ multiplex PCR assay. The clones in this table, taken by TCRdb from immuneACCESS, are in-frame only. Not every clone is retained; where verified, under half of the shortfall comes from an unresolved V gene, and the cause of the rest is unknown. The sample has approximately 280,000 clones on record, around 87% of them singletons. Of the sample, over 2.5% is held by the ten largest clones. The treatment or condition label for this specimen denotes: about 20 received Ad26.COV2.S at low or high dose, single or two shots; 5 received placebo; per-sample allocation not given. Repertoires of vaccine and placebo recipients were sequenced from samples taken on day 63 after the first injection.

The source material was peripheral blood, sampled in a trial of Ad26.COV2.S vaccine versus placebo. The receptors come from a person aged 18 to 65 who received the Ad26.COV2.S COVID-19 vaccine or a placebo.

This sequence joins TRBV5-1 and TRBJ1-1, with no clear D. This CDR3 has 14 residues. CDR1 SGHRS and CDR2 YFSETQ come from the germline V gene. V was shortened by 3 bases and J by 7 bases, with 16 bases between the two germline ends. The CDR3 here is CASSWEAKRGEAFF. The CDR3 DNA reads as TGCGCCAGCAGCTGGGAGGCAAAGAGAGGTGAAGCTTTCTTT. Full variable domain (outside the CDR3, taken from reference TRBV5-1 and TRBJ1-1): KAGVTQTPRYLIKTRGQQVTLSCSPISGHRSVSWYQQTPGQGLQFLFEYFSETQRNKGNFPGRFSGRQFSNSRSEMNVSTLELGDSALYLCASSWEAKRGEAFFGQGTRLTVV.

This chain connects TRBV7-9 to TRBJ1-6; a possible D gene is TRBD1 (5 bases). The germline CDR1 and CDR2 sequences are SEHNR and FQNEAQ (reference sequence). The CDR3 is 14 residues long. Trimming removed 7 bases from V and 15 bases from J, with 22 bases in between. In nucleotides, the CDR3 is TGTGCCAGCACCTATCCGGGACGGGAAGATTACCTCCACTTT. It is translated as CASTYPGREDYLHF.

CDR3 amino acids: CASSLERDGTF. The CDR3 DNA reads as TGTGCCAGCAGCTTAGAAAGGGACGGCACCTTC. This chain uses TRBV11-2 with TRBJ1-2; tentatively, D is TRBD1 (5 bases). Looked up from germline, CDR1 is SGHAT and CDR2 is FQNNGV. Trimming took off 0 bases at V and 13 bases at J, with 9 bases between the two ends. This CDR3 region has 11 residues.

V gene TRBV2 combines with J gene TRBJ1-1, with D unclear. CDR1 SNHLY and CDR2 FYNNEI come from the germline V gene. This CDR3 has 13 residues. Deletions cut 2 bases from V and 0 bases from J, with 4 bases between. The CDR3, as DNA: TGTGCCAGCAGTGAATTTCTGAACACTGAAGCTTTCTTT. Encoded protein: CASSEFLNTEAFF.

This rearrangement joins TRBV15 to TRBJ2-7, with a possible D match to TRBD1 (5 bases). Germline CDR1 LNHNV, CDR2 YYDKDF (reference sequence). This CDR3 region has 16 residues. V was clipped by 5 bases and J by 0 bases, with 17 bases between them. DNA of the CDR3: TGTGCCACCAGCTTTTTTATACAGGCTCGCTCCTACGAGCAGTACTTC. This codes for CATSFFIQARSYEQYF.